The present entry profiles one T cell receptor (beta chain) with its context. Its antigen is undetermined. CDR1 is MDHEN and CDR2 is SYDVKM in the germline V gene. The CDR3 totals 13 residues. V lost 8 bases and J lost 6; bases outside the gene matches: 2. The data originate from a study of shared clonotypes between healthy human individuals. On the study more broadly: Each donor's CD4 naive and CD4 memory cells filled three plates apiece, CD8 naive two, and CD8 memory one. General study results and limits: The four-donor shared clonotypes exceeded non-shared clonotypes in generation probability, with non-shared ones scoring lower.

This was a deep-level run. Assay used: immunoSEQ multiplex PCR; TCRdb lists only in-frame clones, some missing. Among hundreds of thousands of clones listed, 90% to 96% were seen once. This receptor was taken from a woman aged 25 to 39 in good health. Sequencing was performed on naive CD4+ T cells sorted from blood. Subset here: CD45RA+ positively selected. This chain joins TRBV28 and TRBJ2-2, with TRBD1 matching over 11 bases. CDR3 bases: TGTGCCAGCTTGGGACAGGGGGCCGGGGAGCTGTTTTTT. As protein: CASLGQGAGELFF.